A single sample is the source of the 19 T cell receptor beta chains below, sequenced in a study of cytomegalovirus exposure and HLA in healthy donors (dated by TCRdb to 2016 to 2017). Libraries came from the immunoSEQ multiplex PCR assay. The multiplex PCR relied on a mix of 60 forward primers for TCR Vbeta segments and 13 reverse primers for TCR Jbeta segments. TCRdb holds this immuneACCESS table with in-frame rearrangements only. Some clones are missing; in checked studies, unresolved V genes explain under half, and the rest has no known cause. The table of this sample itemizes roughly 190,000 clones. Less than 0.95% of the sample is taken by the ten largest. Sequenced sample: PBMCs. These receptors all come from a woman aged 18-29 years in good health and CMV-seropositive.

The chain couples TRBV27 to TRBJ1-3; TRBD1 matches 7 bases. Per the germline V gene, CDR1 is MNHEY and CDR2 is SMNVEV (reference sequence). There are 21 residues in the CDR3. Losses at the gene ends were 2 bases for V and 0 bases for J; bases not matched to a gene: 19. Here the CDR3 DNA reads TGTGCCAGCAGTTTAATCCCCCTCGCGGCAGGGGGTTTTTCCTCTGGAAACACCATATATTTT. This codes for CASSLIPLAAGGFSSGNTIYF.

The chain has TRBV5-6 and TRBJ2-3; no clear D gene. Looked up from germline, CDR1 is SGHDT and CDR2 is YYEEEE. Trimming pared 0 bases from V and 4 bases from J, leaving 15 bases between. The CDR3 loop spans 16 amino acids. CDR3 sequence (DNA): TGTGCCAGCAGCTTGGAAGTGGGCAGTCTGGCAGATACGCAGTATTTT. Translated, it gives CASSLEVGSLADTQYF.

J is TRBJ2-7 and V is TRBV19, with D perhaps matching TRBD1 (7 bases). CDR1 is LNHDA and CDR2 is SQIVND in the germline V gene (reference sequence). CDR3 length: 14 residues. The germline V and J ends were trimmed by 2 bases and 3 bases, with 11 bases remaining between them. The CDR3 loop is CASSIQGGDYEQYF. DNA for the CDR3: TGTGCCAGTAGTATACAGGGGGGAGACTACGAGCAGTACTTC.

The rearrangement joins TRBV28 to TRBJ1-1; 7 bases match TRBD1. The V segment lost 5 bases and the J segment 3 bases; nucleotides outside the gene matches: 6. The germline V gene encodes CDR1 MDHEN and CDR2 SYDVKM. This CDR3 has 14 amino acids. The CDR3 here is CASSLRGFDTEAFF. The CDR3 DNA is TGTGCCAGCAGTCTCAGGGGGTTTGACACTGAAGCTTTCTTT.

The chain has TRBV6-1 and TRBJ2-3, with 9 positions matching TRBD1. Germline V gene lookup returns CDR1 MNHNS and CDR2 SASEGT. The CDR3 sequence is 15 residues long. Unmatched junction bases numbered 5, after V lost 7 bases and J lost 0 bases. The CDR3 loop is CASTWGQGSTDTQYF. CDR3 in DNA: TGTGCCAGCACCTGGGGACAGGGAAGCACAGATACGCAGTATTTT.

The chain joins TRBV4-2 to TRBJ2-2; 7 nucleotides line up with TRBD2. The CDR3 is 19 amino acids. The germline CDR1 and CDR2 sequences are LGHNA and YNFKEQ. J gave up 1 base and V 0 bases, and 11 bases lay outside the gene matches. CDR3 amino acids: CASSQDLGGGDLNTGELFF. Here the CDR3 DNA reads TGTGCCAGCAGCCAAGATCTTGGTGGGGGGGACTTGAACACCGGGGAGCTGTTTTTT.

The genes are TRBV27 and TRBJ2-7; 11 nucleotides align to TRBD2. Germline CDR1 MNHEY, CDR2 SMNVEV (reference sequence). The junction had 5 bases not matched to a gene; V was cut back by 4 bases and J by 9 bases. CDR3 length equals 13 residues. The CDR3: CASSSSGGPRQYF. The CDR3 bases are TGTGCCAGCAGTTCTAGCGGGGGGCCTAGGCAGTACTTC.

The J gene is TRBJ2-1, the V gene TRBV10-3; 9 bases match TRBD2. The CDR3 loop spans 13 amino acids. Germline V gene lookup returns CDR1 ENHRY and CDR2 SYGVKD. After removal of 5 bases from V and 13 bases from J, the junction contained 9 bases not matched to a gene. As DNA, the CDR3 is TGTGCCATCAGTCAGGGAGCGGGGGGAAGTCAGTTCTTC. Translating it yields CAISQGAGGSQFF.

This chain connects TRBV10-3 to TRBJ1-4, with D possibly being TRBD1 (6 bases). CDR1 is ENHRY and CDR2 is SYGVKD in the germline V gene. This CDR3 region has 15 residues. V was pared by 0 bases and J by 7 bases, with 12 bases between. CDR3 sequence reads: CAISESDSPSEKLFF. In DNA, the CDR3 is TGTGCCATCAGTGAGTCGGACAGTCCCTCTGAAAAACTGTTTTTT.

The chain joins TRBV6-1 to TRBJ2-4; weak D call: TRBD1 (5 bases). Germline assignment: CDR1 MNHNS and CDR2 SASEGT. V gave up 1 base and J gave up 8 bases, with 6 bases separating them. CDR3 length: 12 residues. The CDR3 is CASSEVGDIQYF. Written as DNA, the CDR3 is TGTGCCAGCAGTGAAGTAGGGGACATTCAGTACTTC.

V usage is TRBV11-3 and J usage is TRBJ1-1; tentative D call: TRBD1 (6 bases). CDR1 is SGHNT and CDR2 is YENEEA in the germline V gene. The V end was cut by 7 bases, the J end by 7 bases, with 16 bases between. The CDR3 contains 13 residues. The CDR3 nucleotides are TGTGCCAGCACCCAACAGGGAAGGGGTGAAGCTTTCTTT. Translation gives CASTQQGRGEAFF.

This chain links TRBV6-6 with TRBJ1-1; the match to TRBD1 covers 10 bases. Germline-derived CDR1 and CDR2 are MNHNY and SVGAGI (reference sequence). V lost 11 bases and J lost 6; bases outside the gene matches: 12. CDR3 length equals 14 residues. For the CDR3, the DNA is TGTGCCTCTCGACGTGGGACAGGGGTACCTGAAGCTTTCTTT. It is translated as CASRRGTGVPEAFF.

The CDR3 sequence: CASRMGAEGTEAFF. The CDR3 DNA is TGTGCCAGCCGCATGGGGGCGGAGGGGACTGAAGCTTTCTTT. The V call is TRBV5-6, the J call TRBJ1-1; tentative D call: TRBD1 (6 bases). V gave up 7 bases and J gave up 5 bases, with 18 bases separating them. The CDR3 totals 14 residues. Germline-derived CDR1 and CDR2 are SGHDT and YYEEEE.

V and J are TRBV7-6 and TRBJ2-2; 10 bases fit TRBD1. The CDR3 is 16 amino acids. Germline CDR1 SGHVS, CDR2 FNYEAQ. The ends lost 4 bases at V and 6 bases at J; junction bases unmatched: 8. In DNA form, the CDR3 reads TGTGCCAGCAGCTCCTTGTTCGGGACAGGGGCCGGGGAGCTGTTTTTT. Translated, it gives CASSSLFGTGAGELFF.

To note about this clone: At the DNA level, this CDR3 is encoded by other sequences in the same sample as well. V gene TRBV5-1 combines with J gene TRBJ2-5; 7 nucleotides agree with TRBD1. The J segment lost 2 bases and the V segment lost 0 bases, leaving 4 bases of the junction unmatched. CDR1 SGHRS and CDR2 YFSETQ come from the germline V gene. The CDR3 is 15 amino acids. CDR3 region: CASSLVGTAQETQYF. The CDR3 bases are TGCGCCAGCAGCTTGGTTGGGACAGCGCAAGAGACCCAGTACTTC.

The genes are TRBV30 and TRBJ1-1, with TRBD1 matching over 8 bases. The length of the CDR3 is 14 residues. V lost 0 bases and J lost 8; bases outside the gene matches: 8. Per the germline V gene, CDR1 is GTSNPN and CDR2 is SVGIG (reference sequence). Here the CDR3 DNA reads TGTGCCTGGAGTGTAAAGGGGACAGGTTACGAAGCTTTCTTT. It encodes CAWSVKGTGYEAFF.

The rearrangement links TRBV18 to TRBJ2-7; D perhaps matches TRBD1 (6 bases). Germline V gene sequence: CDR1 KGHSH, CDR2 LQKENI. Trimming stripped 3 bases from V and 5 bases from J, with 11 bases between. CDR3 size: 13 residues. The CDR3 region is CASSPLQGDEQYF. Here the CDR3 DNA reads TGTGCCAGCTCACCCTTACAGGGCGACGAGCAGTACTTC.

The rearrangement joins TRBV6-5 to TRBJ2-1; 10 bases line up with TRBD2. There are 15 residues in the CDR3. Germline lookup yields CDR1 MNHEY and CDR2 SVGAGI. V lost 6 bases, J lost 3 bases, and 5 bases stayed unmatched. DNA for the CDR3: TGTGCCAGCAGAGTCCTAGCGGGGGACTACAATGAGCAGTTCTTC. This encodes CASRVLAGDYNEQFF.

The rearrangement links TRBV5-1 to TRBJ2-3; D is unresolved. The CDR3 length is 13 residues. Germline V gene data show CDR1 as SGHRS and CDR2 as YFSETQ. Trimming took off 0 bases at V and 7 bases at J, with 9 bases between the two ends. This chain's CDR3 is CASSLDTQNTQYF. DNA for the CDR3: TGCGCCAGCAGCTTGGATACACAGAATACGCAGTATTTT.